These T cell receptor beta chains were read from a single sample in a study of blood T cell repertoires in COVID-19. Clones were sequenced by immunoSEQ multiplex PCR, and TCRdb holds only the in-frame ones, with some missing. Of some 150,000 clones in the sample, about three quarters are singletons; the top ten hold about 8.4%. What was sequenced was peripheral blood. These receptors originate from a woman between 50 and 59 years old with active or convalescent COVID-19. The CDR3 runs from the conserved cysteine through the conserved F or W. Fields, in order: clone size, J gene, D gene, V gene, CDR3 DNA, CDR3 protein. D genes are given only for firm matches. Only part of the rows carry a size: once, few, many, or a class if the clone is expanded.

- TRBJ2-3 TRBD2 TRBV7-2 TGTGCCAGCAGACCCCCGGGACTAGCGGGGGGCTGGGGAGATACGCAGTATTTT CASRPPGLAGGWGDTQYF
- TRBJ1-4 - TRBV6-1 TGTGCCAGCATTACAGGGAATGAAAAACTGTTTTTT CASITGNEKLFF
- TRBJ2-1 TRBD1 TRBV19 TGTGCCAGTAGTATTCTCGGGACAGACGACAATGAGCAGTTCTTC CASSILGTDDNEQFF
once TRBJ2-7 - TRBV7-9 TGTGCCAGCAGCTTAGCGGGGCCAGGAGAGCAGTACTTC CASSLAGPGEQYF
few TRBJ1-2 TRBD1 TRBV6-5 TGTGCCAGCACCATACAGGGGGATGATGGCTACACCTTC CASTIQGDDGYTF
once TRBJ1-4 TRBD1 TRBV7-2 TGTGCCAGCAGCCCAGACAGGGGTTGGGAAAAACTGTTTTTT CASSPDRGWEKLFF
many TRBJ2-2 TRBD2 TRBV5-1 TGCGCCAGCAGCTTGGTTTCGGGACTAGCAACCGGGGAGCTGTTTTTT CASSLVSGLATGELFF
- TRBJ2-2 TRBD2 TRBV28 TGTGCCAGCAGTCCAGCGGGAGGGCCTAACACCGGGGAGCTGTTTTTT CASSPAGGPNTGELFF
- TRBJ2-7 TRBD1 TRBV25-1 TGTGCCACTCGGGGGACAGGGTCCTACGAGCAGTACTTC CATRGTGSYEQYF
- TRBJ2-1 - TRBV29-1 TGCAGCGTTCAGGACGGGAGCTCCTACAATGAGCAGTTCTTC CSVQDGSSYNEQFF
- TRBJ2-6 TRBD2 TRBV5-1 TGCGCCAGCAGCTATCCCTCTGGGCGGGAGATATCTGGGGCCAACGTCCTGACTTTC CASSYPSGREISGANVLTF
- TRBJ1-1 - TRBV5-1 TGCGCCAGCAGCTCAATGGGGAGTCCTACACGGAACACTGAAGCTTTCTTT CASSSMGSPTRNTEAFF
- TRBJ1-4 TRBD1 TRBV7-6 TGTGCCAGCAGCTTAGAACAGGGGGCGGATCGTAATGAAAAACTGTTTTTT CASSLEQGADRNEKLFF
few TRBJ2-1 TRBD1 TRBV14 TGTGCCAGCAGCCAATTACAGGGGGCCAAGAACTACAATGAGCAGTTCTTC CASSQLQGAKNYNEQFF
- TRBJ1-1 - TRBV19 TGTGCCAGTAGAATCCCTCGGGGGAGTCAGAACACTGAAGCTTTCTTT CASRIPRGSQNTEAFF
- TRBJ2-5 TRBD2 TRBV29-1 TGCAGCGTTGGGGCTAGCGGGGGGGTGGAGACCCAGTACTTC CSVGASGGVETQYF
- TRBJ2-1 TRBD2 TRBV7-9 TGTGCCAGCAGCTTAGGTGCTAGCGGATACAATGAGCAGTTCTTC CASSLGASGYNEQFF
- TRBJ2-7 - TRBV6-1 TGTGCCAGCAGTGAGACACTCACCTACGAGCAGTACTTC CASSETLTYEQYF
- TRBJ1-5 - TRBV20-1 TGCAGTGCTAGAGCCGACGGGTCTCGGCATTTT CSARADGSRHF
- TRBJ2-7 TRBD1 TRBV19 TGTGCCACTTCCTCCGGGACAGGGGGCGTAGAGCAGTACTTC CATSSGTGGVEQYF
- TRBJ1-1 - TRBV27 TGTGCCAGCAGTTTAGAGGCTATAGGCACTGAAGCTTTCTTT CASSLEAIGTEAFF
few TRBJ1-5 - TRBV28 TGTGCCAGCAGTTCCCCGTCACAGGGCGGCAATCAGCCCCAGCATTTT CASSSPSQGGNQPQHF
- TRBJ2-3 - TRBV5-1 TGCGCCAGCAGCTTGGGTCGGGAGAGGTGGGATACGCAGTATTTT CASSLGRERWDTQYF
- TRBJ1-1 TRBD1 TRBV7-9 TGTGCCAGCAGCTCCGACAGGGGGGCGACTGAAGCTTTCTTT CASSSDRGATEAFF
few TRBJ1-2 - TRBV29-1 TGCAGCGTTGACCCCGGAACAGGGAACTATGGCTACACCTTC CSVDPGTGNYGYTF
once TRBJ1-2 - TRBV27 TGTGCCAGCAGGGAAACGGGACAACCGACTAACTATGGCTACACCTTC CASRETGQPTNYGYTF
- TRBJ2-2 - TRBV2 TGTGCCAGCAGTGAAAGTCGGGGAGAGAACACCGGGGAGCTGTTTTTT CASSESRGENTGELFF
- TRBJ1-1 - TRBV28 TGTGCCAGCAGTCACCCGGGACAAGGCGTCAATAGGGGTAACCCTGAAGCTTTCTTT CASSHPGQGVNRGNPEAFF
- TRBJ2-1 - TRBV4-1 TGCGCCAGCCGAGAGTATGAGCAGTTCTTC CASREYEQFF
- TRBJ1-1 TRBD1 TRBV7-9 TGTGCCAGCAGCTTAGATGGACACAGGGGCACTGAAGCTTTCTTT CASSLDGHRGTEAFF
- TRBJ2-7 TRBD1 TRBV29-1 TGCAGCGTCGCTCCGGGACAGGGTGGGTACGAGCAGTACTTC CSVAPGQGGYEQYF
- TRBJ1-1 TRBD1 TRBV3-1/TRBV3-2 TGTGCCAGCAGCCCTTGGGACAGGGCGAACACTGAAGCTTTCTTT CASSPWDRANTEAFF
once TRBJ2-5 TRBD2 TRBV7-2 TGTGCCAGCAGCTCACGACTAGCGGGGGTAACTCAAGAGACCCAGTACTTC CASSSRLAGVTQETQYF
- TRBJ2-2 - TRBV29-1 TGCAGCGTCCCCACCGGGGGGCCTGACGGGGAGCTGTTTTTT CSVPTGGPDGELFF
- TRBJ1-2 - TRBV19 TGTGCCAGTAGTATAGGGGCCAGGTCTCATGGCTACACCTTC CASSIGARSHGYTF
- TRBJ2-1 TRBD2 TRBV28 TGTGCCAGCAGTTTTAATCTGGGACTAAGTGAGCAGTTCTTC CASSFNLGLSEQFF
- TRBJ2-6 TRBD1 TRBV6-2/TRBV6-3 TGTGCCAGCAGTTCCCTGACAGGGCTAGCTGCAGGGGCCAACGTCCTGACTTTC CASSSLTGLAAGANVLTF
- TRBJ1-5 - TRBV6-8 TGTGCCAGCGAGGCGGGGGCCGTTAGCAATCAGCCCCAGCATTTT CASEAGAVSNQPQHF
- TRBJ2-5 TRBD2 TRBV5-8 TGTGCCAGCAGCTCTGGACAGGTAGCGGGAGGGAGCCAAGAGACCCAGTACTTC CASSSGQVAGGSQETQYF
- TRBJ1-1 TRBD1 TRBV9 TGTGCCAGCAGCGGCCAGGGGGCGAGGAACACTGAAGCTTTCTTT CASSGQGARNTEAFF
- TRBJ1-2 - TRBV7-2 TGTGCCAGCAGCTTAGAGGCAGGTGATCGTTCCTATGGCTACACCTTC CASSLEAGDRSYGYTF
- TRBJ2-1 TRBD2 TRBV18 TGTGCCAGCTCACCACAGGCGACTAGCGGGAGGGAGGTCGAGCAGTTCTTC CASSPQATSGREVEQFF
- TRBJ1-2 TRBD1 TRBV6-4 TGTGCCAGCAGTGCTACTCGAGGGGGCGCGAATGGCTACACCTTC CASSATRGGANGYTF
- TRBJ1-1 - TRBV5-6 TGTGCCAGCAGCCGCCCCGTCGGGTTTGTGAACACTGAAGCTTTCTTT CASSRPVGFVNTEAFF
- TRBJ2-6 - TRBV7-9 TGTGCCAGCAGCCGTGGGGCCAACGTCCTGACTTTC CASSRGANVLTF
- TRBJ1-5 - TRBV12-5 TGTGCTAGTGGTTTGGTACAGAACCAGCCCCAGCATTTT CASGLVQNQPQHF
- TRBJ2-5 - TRBV5-4 TGTGCCAGCAGCTTGTCGTCCAGGGGGGACGAGACCCAGTACTTC CASSLSSRGDETQYF
- TRBJ2-1 - TRBV6-5 TGTGCCTGCCACCGCGGCAATGAGCAGTTCTTC CACHRGNEQFF
- TRBJ1-6 TRBD1 TRBV30 TGTGCCTGGAGTGTCCGCAGGGGGCAATCACCCCTCCACTTT CAWSVRRGQSPLHF
- TRBJ1-1 - TRBV15 - CATSRWGGGSFF